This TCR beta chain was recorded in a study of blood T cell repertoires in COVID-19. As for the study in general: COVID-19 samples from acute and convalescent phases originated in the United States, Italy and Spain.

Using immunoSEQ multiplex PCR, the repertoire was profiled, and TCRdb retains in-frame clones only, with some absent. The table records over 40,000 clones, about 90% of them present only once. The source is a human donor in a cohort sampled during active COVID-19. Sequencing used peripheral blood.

CDR3 amino acids: CASSSRSGRVAGEQFF. The CDR3 bases are TGCGCCAGCAGCTCCCGTAGCGGGAGGGTGGCAGGGGAGCAGTTCTTC. This sequence joins TRBV5-1 and TRBJ2-1; 11 bases line up with TRBD2. Trimming removed 3 bases from V and 10 bases from J; junction bases left unmatched: 12. This CDR3 spans 16 amino acids. CDR1 is SGHRS and CDR2 is YFSETQ in the germline V gene.